This is a list of T cell receptor beta chains from one sample in a study of blood T cell repertoires in COVID-19. The protocol was immunoSEQ multiplex PCR, while the TCRdb copy is restricted to in-frame clones and leaves out a portion. The sample includes approximately 210,000 clones, around four fifths seen only once; the top ten take around 21%. Material: peripheral blood. These receptors were collected from a human donor in a cohort sampled during active COVID-19. The CDR3 runs from the conserved cysteine through the conserved F or W. The order of the fields is CDR3 DNA, CDR3 protein, J gene, clone size, V gene, D gene. The D gene is left open where the match is weak. Only part of the rows carry a size: once, few, many, or a class if the clone is expanded.

DNA: TGTGCCAGCAGCGACAGGGGGCACGGTAGGACTGAAGCTTTCTTT
CDR3: CASSDRGHGRTEAFF
J: TRBJ1-1
size: few
V: TRBV11-2
D: TRBD1

DNA: TGTGCCATCAGTCCCCGGGGGGAGTTGGCACAATATGAGCAGTTCTTC
CDR3: CAISPRGELAQYEQFF
J: TRBJ2-1
size: -
V: TRBV10-3
D: TRBD2

DNA: TGTGCCAGCAGTTCGAGCCCACCGGGACAGAACTATGGCTACACCTTC
CDR3: CASSSSPPGQNYGYTF
J: TRBJ1-2
size: -
V: TRBV6-5
D: TRBD1

DNA: TGCAGTGCTAGTCCCTGGGCGGGAGATCAAGAGACCCAGTACTTC
CDR3: CSASPWAGDQETQYF
J: TRBJ2-5
size: -
V: TRBV20-1
D: TRBD2

DNA: TGTGCCAGCAGTGATACCGGGGGGTTCGGCGGGGAGCTGTTTTTT
CDR3: CASSDTGGFGGELFF
J: TRBJ2-2
size: -
V: TRBV2
D: TRBD2

DNA: TGTGCCAGCAGTGGACGTACAGGGAGTAGCAATCAGCCCCAGCATTTT
CDR3: CASSGRTGSSNQPQHF
J: TRBJ1-5
size: -
V: TRBV6-1
D: -

DNA: TGTGCCAGCAGCTTAGACCAGGATACGCAGTATTTT
CDR3: CASSLDQDTQYF
J: TRBJ2-3
size: -
V: TRBV13
D: -

DNA: TGTGCCAGCAGGGACAGGAGACTAGCGGAAACCTACGAGCAGTACTTC
CDR3: CASRDRRLAETYEQYF
J: TRBJ2-7
size: once
V: TRBV28
D: TRBD2

DNA: TGTGCCAGCAGCTTAGTGCCTAGCGGGGGGCTCACTACCGGGGAGCTGTTTTTT
CDR3: CASSLVPSGGLTTGELFF
J: TRBJ2-2
size: -
V: TRBV7-6
D: TRBD2

DNA: TGTGCCAGCAGCTCGGAGGATACGGCCGACACCGGGGAGCTGTTTTTT
CDR3: CASSSEDTADTGELFF
J: TRBJ2-2
size: -
V: TRBV7-9
D: -

DNA: TGTGCCAGCAGCTTAGCGACAGGACAGTCGGGGACAGATACGCAGTATTTT
CDR3: CASSLATGQSGTDTQYF
J: TRBJ2-3
size: -
V: TRBV7-9
D: -

DNA: TGCGCCAGCAGCCCCCACAGGCAAGAGACCCAGTACTTC
CDR3: CASSPHRQETQYF
J: TRBJ2-5
size: -
V: TRBV4-1
D: -

DNA: TGTGCCAGCAGCTTCCGGGGGTACTATGGCTACACCTTC
CDR3: CASSFRGYYGYTF
J: TRBJ1-2
size: -
V: TRBV12-1
D: -

DNA: TGTGCCTGGAGCGCTACGGGGAGTGATGAAAAACTGTTTTTT
CDR3: CAWSATGSDEKLFF
J: TRBJ1-4
size: -
V: TRBV30
D: -

DNA: TGTGCCAGTAGTCTGTCCCTAGCGGTATACGAGCAGTACTTC
CDR3: CASSLSLAVYEQYF
J: TRBJ2-7
size: -
V: TRBV19
D: TRBD2

DNA: TGTGCCAGCGCATGGACAGGGGAAGAGACCCAGTACTTC
CDR3: CASAWTGEETQYF
J: TRBJ2-5
size: -
V: TRBV12-3/TRBV12-4
D: TRBD1

DNA: TGTGCCAGCAGCTTCCGGCAGGACAATCAGCCCCAGCATTTT
CDR3: CASSFRQDNQPQHF
J: TRBJ1-5
size: -
V: TRBV5-6
D: -

DNA: TGTGCCATCGACTTAAACTTACAGGGGGGCGGCTACACCTTC
CDR3: CAIDLNLQGGGYTF
J: TRBJ1-2
size: -
V: TRBV7-6
D: TRBD1

DNA: TGTGCCAGCAGGCTCCCCAGCGGGAGATGGGATGAGCAGTTCTTC
CDR3: CASRLPSGRWDEQFF
J: TRBJ2-1
size: -
V: TRBV2
D: TRBD2

DNA: TGTGCCAGCAGTCCAACACGGGACTCTCTCTATAATTCACCCCTCCACTTT
CDR3: CASSPTRDSLYNSPLHF
J: TRBJ1-6
size: -
V: TRBV27
D: -

DNA: TGTGCCAGCTCACGGGGACAGGAAGAATACGAGCAGTACTTC
CDR3: CASSRGQEEYEQYF
J: TRBJ2-7
size: -
V: TRBV18
D: TRBD1

DNA: TGTGCCACCAGGGACAGGGGAGAGACCCAGTACTTC
CDR3: CATRDRGETQYF
J: TRBJ2-5
size: -
V: TRBV24-1
D: TRBD1

DNA: TGCGCCAGCAGCTTGGATGCAGGAAACACCTACGAGCAGTACTTC
CDR3: CASSLDAGNTYEQYF
J: TRBJ2-7
size: -
V: TRBV5-1
D: -

DNA: TGCGCCAGCACCGACGGGAGGTTCATGAACACTGAAGCTTTCTTT
CDR3: CASTDGRFMNTEAFF
J: TRBJ1-1
size: -
V: TRBV5-1
D: -

DNA: TGTGCCAGCAGTTGGTCCGGGAAGAGCAATCAGCCCCAGCATTTT
CDR3: CASSWSGKSNQPQHF
J: TRBJ1-5
size: -
V: TRBV2
D: -

DNA: TGTGCCAGCAGCTTAGGGGGGAGGGACGGGTATAGCAATCAGCCCCAGCATTTT
CDR3: CASSLGGRDGYSNQPQHF
J: TRBJ1-5
size: -
V: TRBV7-6
D: -

DNA: TGCAGCGTTGGGCGGGTTGGGACGCAGTATTTT
CDR3: CSVGRVGTQYF
J: TRBJ2-3
size: -
V: TRBV29-1
D: -

DNA: TGCGCCAGCAGCCTATCGGGAAACTACTACAATGAGCAGTTCTTC
CDR3: CASSLSGNYYNEQFF
J: TRBJ2-1
size: -
V: TRBV5-1
D: -

DNA: TGTGCCAGCAGCTTTTCTTTCGACATCTCTGGAAACACCATATATTTT
CDR3: CASSFSFDISGNTIYF
J: TRBJ1-3
size: -
V: TRBV7-2
D: -

DNA: TGTGCCAGCTCACCCACGCTCGGGGGGCGAGAAAAACTGTTTTTT
CDR3: CASSPTLGGREKLFF
J: TRBJ1-4
size: -
V: TRBV18
D: -

DNA: TGCGCCAGCAGCTTGGCTCTATCGTCGAATTACAATGAGCAGTTCTTC
CDR3: CASSLALSSNYNEQFF
J: TRBJ2-1
size: -
V: TRBV5-1
D: -

DNA: TGTGCCAGCAGCCCTCAACCAGGGGACGCGTACGAGCAGTACTTC
CDR3: CASSPQPGDAYEQYF
J: TRBJ2-7
size: -
V: TRBV3-1/TRBV3-2
D: -

DNA: TGTGCCAGCATGGAGGGGATTTATGGCTACACCTTC
CDR3: CASMEGIYGYTF
J: TRBJ1-2
size: once
V: TRBV6-5
D: -

DNA: TGTGCCAGCAGTCCCCTCTCAGGGGAGATCGGGCTGTTTTTT
CDR3: CASSPLSGEIGLFF
J: TRBJ1-4
size: -
V: TRBV28
D: -

DNA: TGTGCCACCAGTGCGAGCGGAAGCTCCTACAATGAGCAGTTCTTC
CDR3: CATSASGSSYNEQFF
J: TRBJ2-1
size: once
V: TRBV24-1
D: -

DNA: TGTGCCAGTAAACAGGATAGGAGAGCTGAAGCTTTCTTT
CDR3: CASKQDRRAEAFF
J: TRBJ1-1
size: -
V: TRBV27
D: -

DNA: TGCGCCAGCAGCCCAGCTTCGACAGGACGTGGCTACACCTTC
CDR3: CASSPASTGRGYTF
J: TRBJ1-2
size: -
V: TRBV5-1
D: -

DNA: TGTGCCAGCAGTGTCTTTACCGACAGTGCCCAGGCATATGAGCAGTTCTTC
CDR3: CASSVFTDSAQAYEQFF
J: TRBJ2-1
size: -
V: TRBV6-4
D: -

DNA: TGTGCCAGCAGCCCCCTGGCGGTTAACTATGGCTACACCTTC
CDR3: CASSPLAVNYGYTF
J: TRBJ1-2
size: -
V: TRBV11-2
D: -

DNA: TGTGCCAGCAGTTCCGGGTCCTTTGGGACCGGGGAGCTGTTTTTT
CDR3: CASSSGSFGTGELFF
J: TRBJ2-2
size: -
V: TRBV27
D: -

DNA: TGTGCCAGCAGTACGGGACTAGCGGGCGCCACCGGGGAGCTGTTTTTT
CDR3: CASSTGLAGATGELFF
J: TRBJ2-2
size: -
V: TRBV7-3
D: TRBD2

DNA: TGTGCCAGTGGGAGGGGGACTGAAGCTTTCTTT
CDR3: CASGRGTEAFF
J: TRBJ1-1
size: -
V: TRBV6-5
D: -

DNA: TGTGCCAGCAGTTACACGGACAGAGGAAACACCATATATTTT
CDR3: CASSYTDRGNTIYF
J: TRBJ1-3
size: once
V: TRBV6-5
D: -